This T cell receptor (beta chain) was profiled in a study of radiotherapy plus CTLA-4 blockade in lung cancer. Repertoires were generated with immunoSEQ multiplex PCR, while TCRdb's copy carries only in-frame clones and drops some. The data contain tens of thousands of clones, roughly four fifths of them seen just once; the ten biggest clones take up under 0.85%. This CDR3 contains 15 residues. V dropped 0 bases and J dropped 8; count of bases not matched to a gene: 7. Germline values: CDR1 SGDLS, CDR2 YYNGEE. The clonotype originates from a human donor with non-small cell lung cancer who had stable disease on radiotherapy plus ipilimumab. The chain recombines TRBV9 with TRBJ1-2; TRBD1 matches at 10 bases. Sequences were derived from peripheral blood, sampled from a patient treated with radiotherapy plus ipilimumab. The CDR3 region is CASSVAGTGVGGYTF. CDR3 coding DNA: TGTGCCAGCAGCGTAGCGGGGACAGGGGTCGGGGGCTACACCTTC.